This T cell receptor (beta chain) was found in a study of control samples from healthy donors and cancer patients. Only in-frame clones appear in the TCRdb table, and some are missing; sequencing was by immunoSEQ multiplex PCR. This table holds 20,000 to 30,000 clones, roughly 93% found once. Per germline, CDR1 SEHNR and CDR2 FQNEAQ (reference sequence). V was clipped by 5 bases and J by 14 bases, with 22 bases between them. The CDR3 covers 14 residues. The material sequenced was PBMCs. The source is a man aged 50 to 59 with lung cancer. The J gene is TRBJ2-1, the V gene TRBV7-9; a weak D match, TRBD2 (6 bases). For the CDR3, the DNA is TGTGCCAGCAGCCCGCAGCTAGCGACTACAATAGAGTTCTTC. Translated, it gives CASSPQLATTIEFF. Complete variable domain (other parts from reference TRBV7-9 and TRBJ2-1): DTGVSQNPRHKITKRGQNVTFRCDPISEHNRLYWYRQTLGQGPEFLTYFQNEAQLEKSRLLSDRFSAERPKGSFSTLEIQRTEQGDSAMYLCASSPQLATTIEFFGPGTRLTVL.